This T cell receptor (beta chain) was recorded in a study of beta chain features in type 1 diabetes. This clone was counted a few times. Its target is not known. Study-wide points: TCRB CDR3s were moderately but significantly shorter in Type 1 diabetes patients in all four CD4+ subsets.

The junction had 5 bases not matched to a gene; V was cut back by 1 base and J by 2 bases. CDR3 length: 17 amino acids. In germline, CDR1 is LGHNA, CDR2 YSLEER. Isolated RNA was reverse transcribed in full, so expressed TCRB transcripts were sequenced. Clones were read by immunoSEQ multiplex PCR, and TCRdb kept only the in-frame ones, dropping some. This repertoire shows a few hundred thousand clones, 13% found once; its top ten account for roughly 0.015%. Material for sequencing was naive CD4+ T cells from blood. This clonotype was obtained from a young woman with type 1 diabetes. The chain couples TRBV4-3 to TRBJ2-3; 11 bases are shared with TRBD2. The CDR3 reads CASSQVLAGGNTDTQYF. The DNA for the CDR3 is TGCGCCAGCAGCCAAGTGCTAGCGGGAGGAAACACAGATACGCAGTATTTT.